These T cell receptor beta chains were read from a single sample in a study of OX40 agonist ivuxolimab in advanced cancers. Method: immunoSEQ multiplex PCR; TCRdb's copy keeps in-frame clones and lacks some. Here the sample spans approximately 84,000 clones, under 95% being singletons. This sample comprised CD4+ or CD8+ T cells sorted from blood, obtained in a trial of the OX40 agonist ivuxolimab. The receptor set was obtained from an adult with an advanced solid tumor such as melanoma, head and neck, liver or kidney cancer. Each CDR3 is given without its conserved first and last residue. A D gene is named only where the DNA matches it firmly.

v_call,d_call,cdr3_aa
TRBV6-1,.,ASSGWTAQETQY
TRBV2,TRBD2,ASSPSGPHTNTGELF
TRBV15,TRBD1,ATSRDRLVRQGVPYEQY
TRBV29-1,.,SVVLPSSYNEQF
TRBV19,TRBD1,ASSTWTGWGQPQH
TRBV18,.,ASSPVLTGANTGELF
TRBV5-1,.,ASSLEQGLMNTEAF
TRBV10-1,.,ASTDTGELF
TRBV27,.,ASSPLTSMGGYT
TRBV19,TRBD2,ASSISGRAYEQY
TRBV27,.,ASSFSGVPLSNTEAF
TRBV5-1,TRBD1,ASSLDRGEQY
TRBV7-2,.,ASSLSSYEQY
TRBV11-2,TRBD2,ASAQGGNTQY
TRBV27,.,ASSFRGRITEAF
TRBV11-2,.,ASSLAISPDTQY
TRBV6-6,TRBD2,ASSFSGGAGDTQY
TRBV9,TRBD1,ASSPGGPLSYEQY
TRBV4-3,.,ASSQDAVLDPIEQY
TRBV30,TRBD1,AWETGVNTEAF
TRBV27,.,ASSPRGKSYEQY
TRBV27,.,ASSLSPPRTEEKLF
TRBV29-1,.,SVEDREDTQY
TRBV27,TRBD2,ASSPEAGAYSYEQY
TRBV5-5,TRBD1,ASSSGQGQETQY
TRBV4-3,.,ASSQTPGALETQY
TRBV27,TRBD2,ASRVAGAHYNEQF
TRBV6-4,.,ASSDGVRGRAF
TRBV6-5,TRBD1,ASSHQGVNYGYT
TRBV5-5,.,ASSLSLGTGETQY
TRBV25-1,.,ASGGGTQY
TRBV7-9,TRBD1,ASSLSQGASSYGYT
TRBV7-6,TRBD1,ASSSGDRGREAF
TRBV7-6,TRBD2,ASSPGRGGNQETQY
TRBV6-5,.,ASSQGAIYEQY
TRBV6-5,.,ASSYSSRGEQY
TRBV11-2,.,ASSFLTSPYEQY
TRBV6-5,.,ASSYDAEAF
TRBV4-1,.,ASSNEGLTDTQY
TRBV30,.,AWSVAQSYEQY
TRBV6-5,TRBD1,ASSYGQAGGEAF
TRBV9,.,ASSVGGGGYNSPLH
TRBV2,TRBD1,ASRLTGGDDSPLH
TRBV27,.,ASSSGSGNTIY
TRBV6-1,.,ASSSSGERETQY
TRBV11-2,TRBD2,ASSDPTRLASYEQY
TRBV10-3,TRBD2,AISWTSSSYEQY